Below, 22 T cell receptor beta chains from the same sample are listed, as sequenced in a study of blood T cell repertoires in COVID-19. Sequencing was performed with immunoSEQ multiplex PCR; in TCRdb, only in-frame clones are kept and a portion is missing. The sample has approximately 100,000 clones, roughly 76% seen once. Sequences were obtained from peripheral blood. The receptors were sampled from a human donor in a cohort sampled during active COVID-19.

The chain is built from TRBV7-3 and TRBJ2-7, with 7 bases matching TRBD1. The CDR3 runs 15 residues. Per germline, CDR1 SGHTA and CDR2 FQGTGA. The V gene end was trimmed by 2 bases and the J gene end by 7 bases; junction bases not matched to a gene: 11. The CDR3 sequence: CASSLQPGQTSEQYF. The CDR3 nucleotides read TGTGCCAGCAGCTTACAACCGGGACAGACTTCTGAGCAGTACTTC.

The V call is TRBV30, the J call TRBJ2-5; 11 nucleotides align to TRBD1. The CDR3 covers 15 residues. V was pared by 2 bases and J by 4 bases, with 6 bases of the junction left unmatched. The V gene's germline CDR1 is GTSNPN and CDR2 SVGIG (reference sequence). CDR3 region: CAWSTGQGARETQYF. For the CDR3, the DNA is TGTGCCTGGAGTACCGGACAGGGGGCAAGAGAGACCCAGTACTTC.

This clone was seen just once. CDR3 sequence (DNA): TGTGCCAGCAGAGAGTCAAGTAAAGCTTTCTTT. This sequence encodes CASRESSKAFF. The V call is TRBV27, the J call TRBJ1-1; the D is unclear. Looked up from germline, CDR1 is MNHEY and CDR2 is SMNVEV (reference sequence). The CDR3 is made up of 11 amino acids. V was trimmed by 6 bases and J by 9 bases, leaving 11 bases between them.

V is TRBV5-1 and J is TRBJ1-1, with a tentative D call TRBD1 (6 bases). Germline values: CDR1 SGHRS, CDR2 YFSETQ. The V end was cut by 0 bases, the J end by 4 bases, with 16 bases between. The CDR3 spans 16 residues. In DNA, the CDR3 is TGCGCCAGCAGCTTGGGGTCAGGGGCCTTGGGCACTGAAGCTTTCTTT. Translation: CASSLGSGALGTEAFF.

This clone was picked up a small number of times. The CDR3 region is CAGRSAGSNQPQHF. The CDR3 DNA reads as TGTGCCGGAAGGTCGGCGGGAAGCAATCAGCCCCAGCATTTT. The chain carries TRBV6-5 and TRBJ1-5; D is unclear. The CDR3 consists of 14 residues. Trimming cost V 11 bases and J 1 base, with 15 bases left between them. Germline CDR1 is MNHEY and CDR2 is SVGAGI.

The rearrangement joins TRBV24-1 to TRBJ2-1, with 10 bases lining up with TRBD2. The CDR3 contains 17 residues. V dropped 2 bases and J dropped 8; count of bases not matched to a gene: 11. The germline CDR1 and CDR2 sequences are KGHDR and SFDVKD. The CDR3 DNA sequence: TGTGCCACCAGTGATTCTAGCGGGAGCCGGAGATGGTATGAGCAGTTCTTC. Protein: CATSDSSGSRRWYEQFF.

The rearrangement uses TRBV19 and TRBJ1-2, with TRBD1 matching over 8 bases. V lost 6 bases and J lost 5; bases outside the gene matches: 11. The V gene's germline CDR1 is LNHDA and CDR2 SQIVND (reference sequence). CDR3 length equals 15 residues. CDR3 loop: CASSLLLDRVYGYTF. CDR3 coding DNA: TGTGCCAGTAGCTTACTCTTGGACAGGGTTTATGGCTACACCTTC.

The chain links TRBV4-1 to TRBJ1-5; D not certain. Germline V lookup: CDR1 MGHRA, CDR2 YSYEKL. The CDR3 has 14 residues. Trimming stripped 1 base from V and 1 base from J, with 5 bases between. CDR3 sequence reads: CASSQGASNQPQHF. The CDR3 bases are TGCGCCAGCAGCCAAGGGGCAAGCAATCAGCCCCAGCATTTT.

The rearrangement uses TRBV6-2 or TRBV6-3 and TRBJ2-7, with TRBD2 as a possible D gene (5 bases). The germline gives CDR1 MNHEY, CDR2 SVGEGT. The CDR3 contains 16 residues. With 2 bases removed from V and 3 bases from J, the gap between germline ends came to 17 bases. CDR3 nucleotides: TGTGCCAGCAGTTACGGGGAGACGAACCCCATCTACGAGCAGTACTTC. It encodes CASSYGETNPIYEQYF.

In this sample, this clone turned up once. The chain combines TRBV12-3 or TRBV12-4 with TRBJ1-1; a weak D match, TRBD1 (6 bases). The CDR3 is 11 amino acids. V was shortened by 5 bases and J by 12 bases, with 13 bases between the two germline ends. CDR3 in DNA: TGTGCCAGCAGTCAGGGCAGGGGAACTTTCTTT. Encoded protein: CASSQGRGTFF.

The chain has TRBV18 and TRBJ1-6; 7 positions agree with TRBD1. J was trimmed by 9 bases and V by 2 bases; bases with no gene match: 4. CDR3 length: 14 amino acids. Germline V gene data show CDR1 as KGHSH and CDR2 as LQKENI. In nucleotides, the CDR3 is TGTGCCAGCTCACCAAGGGACAGTCGTTCACCCCTCCACTTT. Translating it yields CASSPRDSRSPLHF.

The chain employs TRBV9 and TRBJ2-7, with TRBD2 matching over 9 bases. V gave up 3 bases and J gave up 2 bases; unmatched junction bases: 9. This CDR3 has 16 residues. Germline CDR1 is SGDLS and CDR2 is YYNGEE. CDR3 nucleotides: TGTGCCAGCAGCGCGGGGGCTAGCGGGACCGCCTACGAGCAGTACTTC. Translation: CASSAGASGTAYEQYF.

This clone was counted between two and nine times. V usage is TRBV5-4 and J usage is TRBJ2-2; the D gene is possibly TRBD1 (7 bases). Deletions cut 4 bases from V and 6 bases from J, with 25 bases between. This CDR3 is 18 amino acids long. Germline V lookup: CDR1 SGHNT, CDR2 YYREEE (reference sequence). Here the CDR3 reads CASSDQSTGYRRAGELFF. Here the CDR3 DNA reads TGTGCCAGCAGCGACCAATCGACAGGGTATAGGAGGGCCGGGGAGCTGTTTTTT.

DNA of the CDR3: TGCAGCGTTTCGGCGGGTCCCGATGAGCAGTTCTTC. Translating it yields CSVSAGPDEQFF. The chain recombines TRBV29-1 with TRBJ2-1, with D tentatively TRBD2 (5 bases). V was cut by 5 bases and J by 8 bases, with 13 bases left in between. This CDR3 has 12 residues. Germline CDR1 is SQVTM and CDR2 is ANQGSEA.

This clone was found once. This chain links TRBV7-8 with TRBJ2-7; 10 bases line up with TRBD1. This CDR3 spans 15 amino acids. Germline CDR1 SGHVS, CDR2 FQNEAQ. With V trimmed by 3 bases and J by 0 bases, 2 bases remained unmatched. The CDR3 coding sequence is TGTGCCAGCAGCTTGGACAGGGGGAGCTCCTACGAGCAGTACTTC. Encoded protein: CASSLDRGSSYEQYF.

This sequence joins TRBV19 and TRBJ2-7; 9 bases are shared with TRBD1. The length of the CDR3 is 14 residues. V gave up 4 bases and J gave up 6 bases; unmatched junction bases: 7. Germline V gene lookup returns CDR1 LNHDA and CDR2 SQIVND (reference sequence). CDR3 in DNA: TGTGCCAGTAGTACGACAGGGGGTAAGGGCGAGCAGTACTTC. Translation: CASSTTGGKGEQYF.

The rearrangement joins TRBV2 to TRBJ1-2; 10 bases align to TRBD1. Germline CDR1 reads SNHLY; CDR2 reads FYNNEI. V lost 6 bases, J lost 1 base, and 2 bases stayed unmatched. The CDR3 runs to 14 residues. CDR3 DNA sequence: TGTGCCAGCAGCGGACAGGGGGGTAACTATGGCTACACCTTC. It is translated as CASSGQGGNYGYTF.

This clone was detected only a few times. The chain recombines TRBV28 with TRBJ2-7; D is possibly TRBD2 (5 bases). This CDR3 has 13 amino acids. Per the germline V gene, CDR1 is MDHEN and CDR2 is SYDVKM. V lost 6 bases to trimming and J lost 3 bases, with 12 bases between them. CDR3 residues: CASRAGVLYEQYF. The CDR3 DNA is TGTGCCAGCAGGGCCGGGGTGCTCTACGAGCAGTACTTC.

The chain recombines TRBV21-1 with TRBJ1-3; the table's D call of TRBD1 was not tested on the DNA. TRBV21-1 is termed a pseudogene. The CDR3 length is 16 residues. CDR3: CASSKDRGVRGNTIYF. In nucleotides, the CDR3 is TGTGCCAGCAGCAAAGACAGGGGTGTGAGGGGAAACACCATATATTTT.

This clone has more than one count but fewer than ten. V and J are TRBV3-1 (or the pseudogene TRBV3-2) and TRBJ1-5; maybe TRBD1 (5 bases). The V gene's germline CDR1 is LGHDT and CDR2 YNNKEL (reference sequence). Between the trimmed V and J ends, which lost 6 bases and 2 bases, there was a span of 11 bases. The CDR3 has 14 amino acids. CDR3 residues: CASSPGIGNQPQHF. The CDR3 region has the DNA TGTGCCAGCAGTCCAGGGATAGGCAATCAGCCCCAGCATTTT.

The rearrangement joins TRBV7-3 to TRBJ2-2; 11 bases are shared with TRBD2. Trimming at V came to 5 bases and at J to 8 bases, leaving 4 bases not matched to a gene. The CDR3 contains 14 residues. Germline CDR1 reads SGHTA; CDR2 reads FQGTGA. CDR3 coding DNA: TGTGCCAGCAGCCCATCTAGCGGGAGGGGGGAGCTGTTTTTT. Protein sequence: CASSPSSGRGELFF. The whole variable domain, filled in from reference TRBV7-3 and TRBJ2-2, reads GAGVSQTPSNKVTEKGKYVELRCDPISGHTALYWYRQSLGQGPEFLIYFQGTGAADDSGLPNDRFFAVRPEGSVSTLKIQRTERGDSAVYLCASSPSSGRGELFFGEGSRLTVL.

The chain links TRBV9 to TRBJ2-7; 7 nucleotides agree with TRBD2. V lost 2 bases to trimming and J lost 3 bases; unmatched junction nucleotides: 5. Germline V gene data show CDR1 as SGDLS and CDR2 as YYNGEE. The CDR3 length is 14 residues. The CDR3 here is CASSVSSGNYEQYF. CDR3 coding DNA: TGTGCCAGCAGCGTTTCCAGCGGGAACTACGAGCAGTACTTC.